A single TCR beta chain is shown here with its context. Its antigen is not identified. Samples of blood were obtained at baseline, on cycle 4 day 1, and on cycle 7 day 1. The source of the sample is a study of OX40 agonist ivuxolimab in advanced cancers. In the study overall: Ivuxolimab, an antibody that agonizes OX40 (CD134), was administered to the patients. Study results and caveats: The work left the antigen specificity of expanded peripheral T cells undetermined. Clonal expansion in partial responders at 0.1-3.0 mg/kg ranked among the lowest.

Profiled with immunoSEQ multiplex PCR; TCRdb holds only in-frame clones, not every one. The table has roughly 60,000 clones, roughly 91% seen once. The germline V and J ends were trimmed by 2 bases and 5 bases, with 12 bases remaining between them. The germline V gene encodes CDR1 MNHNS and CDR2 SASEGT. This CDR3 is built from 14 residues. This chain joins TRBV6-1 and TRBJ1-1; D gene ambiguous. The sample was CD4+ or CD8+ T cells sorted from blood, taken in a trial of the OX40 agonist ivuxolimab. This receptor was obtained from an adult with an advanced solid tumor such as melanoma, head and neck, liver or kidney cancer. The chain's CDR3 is CASSELPGGTEAFF. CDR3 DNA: TGTGCCAGCAGTGAATTGCCGGGCGGGACTGAAGCTTTCTTT.